This is a list of T cell receptor beta chains from one sample in a study of cytomegalovirus exposure and HLA in healthy donors. Measured with immunoSEQ multiplex PCR; TCRdb has only the in-frame clones, and not every one. The sample shows about 120,000 clones, about 74% of them seen only once. Sequencing used PBMCs. These receptors were taken from a woman aged 40 to 50 in good health and CMV-seropositive. Both conserved end residues are part of each CDR3. Fields, in order: V gene, clone size, J gene, D gene, CDR3 DNA, CDR3 protein. D genes are given only for firm matches. Size values are once, few and many counts, or a class for expanded clones, and some rows have none.

V gene: TRBV6-5; clone size: .; J gene: TRBJ1-1; D gene: TRBD1; CDR3 DNA: TGTGCCAGCAGTCGGACAGGTCTTGGAGGGGCTGAAGCTTTCTTT; CDR3 protein: CASSRTGLGGAEAFF
V gene: TRBV6-1; clone size: .; J gene: TRBJ1-4; D gene: TRBD1; CDR3 DNA: TGTGCCAGCACCCGGGACAGGCTTGATGAAAAACTGTTTTTT; CDR3 protein: CASTRDRLDEKLFF
V gene: TRBV6-5; clone size: .; J gene: TRBJ1-6; D gene: .; CDR3 DNA: TGTGCCAGCAGTCGGGAGGGTATAGGTTCACCCCTCCACTTT; CDR3 protein: CASSREGIGSPLHF
V gene: TRBV29-1; clone size: .; J gene: TRBJ1-1; D gene: TRBD1; CDR3 DNA: TGCAGCGTTGAAGAGGGCAGGGGGAATAAAGCTTTCTTT; CDR3 protein: CSVEEGRGNKAFF
V gene: TRBV9; clone size: .; J gene: TRBJ1-3; D gene: .; CDR3 DNA: TGTGCCAGCGCCGGGGAAAGCTCTGGAAACACCATATATTTT; CDR3 protein: CASAGESSGNTIYF
V gene: TRBV9; clone size: .; J gene: TRBJ1-1; D gene: TRBD1; CDR3 DNA: TGTGCCAGCGGGACAGGGAGCAACACTGAAGCTTTCTTT; CDR3 protein: CASGTGSNTEAFF
V gene: TRBV27; clone size: once; J gene: TRBJ1-1; D gene: .; CDR3 DNA: TGTGCCAGCAGTAGGGGGGGGTTAATGAACACTGAAGCTTTCTTT; CDR3 protein: CASSRGGLMNTEAFF
V gene: TRBV29-1; clone size: .; J gene: TRBJ1-1; D gene: .; CDR3 DNA: TGCAGCGGAACCGTTGGGGGACAGAACACTGAAGCTTTCTTT; CDR3 protein: CSGTVGGQNTEAFF
V gene: TRBV11-3; clone size: .; J gene: TRBJ1-1; D gene: .; CDR3 DNA: TGTGCCGCTGAAGGGGCAGGGGACCCCTTGAACACTGAAGCTTTCTTT; CDR3 protein: CAAEGAGDPLNTEAFF
V gene: TRBV20-1; clone size: .; J gene: TRBJ2-3; D gene: .; CDR3 DNA: TGCAGTCAGCGGAGCACAGATACGCAGTATTTT; CDR3 protein: CSQRSTDTQYF
V gene: TRBV2; clone size: .; J gene: TRBJ2-1; D gene: .; CDR3 DNA: TGTGCCAGCAGTCTCAACACTAGGAGGGGCTCCTACAATGAGCAGTTCTTC; CDR3 protein: CASSLNTRRGSYNEQFF
V gene: TRBV7-9; clone size: few; J gene: TRBJ2-3; D gene: .; CDR3 DNA: TGTGCCAGCAGCCTAGGAGTGGTTTCTAGCACAGATACGCAGTATTTT; CDR3 protein: CASSLGVVSSTDTQYF
V gene: TRBV29-1; clone size: .; J gene: TRBJ2-5; D gene: .; CDR3 DNA: TGCAGCGTTGAACCTCGAGGGCGCGAGACCCAGTACTTC; CDR3 protein: CSVEPRGRETQYF
V gene: TRBV5-1; clone size: once; J gene: TRBJ2-7; D gene: TRBD2; CDR3 DNA: TGCGCCAGCAGCACCGGACTAGCGGGGGGAAGCTCCTACGAGCAGTACTTC; CDR3 protein: CASSTGLAGGSSYEQYF
V gene: TRBV18; clone size: .; J gene: TRBJ1-5; D gene: TRBD1; CDR3 DNA: TGTGCCAGCTCACCGCAGGGGGACAATCAGCCCCAGCATTTT; CDR3 protein: CASSPQGDNQPQHF
V gene: TRBV2; clone size: few; J gene: TRBJ2-7; D gene: TRBD1; CDR3 DNA: TGTGCCAGCAGGGGGACAGGGGCCTACGAGCAGTACTTC; CDR3 protein: CASRGTGAYEQYF
V gene: TRBV4-2; clone size: .; J gene: TRBJ2-3; D gene: .; CDR3 DNA: TGTGCCAGCAGCCCGACACCAACAGATACGCAGTATTTT; CDR3 protein: CASSPTPTDTQYF
V gene: TRBV6-1; clone size: .; J gene: TRBJ2-7; D gene: TRBD2; CDR3 DNA: TGTGCCATTGTCCCGACTAGCGGGACCTACGAGCAGTACTTC; CDR3 protein: CAIVPTSGTYEQYF
V gene: TRBV6-1; clone size: .; J gene: TRBJ1-6; D gene: .; CDR3 DNA: TGTGCCAGCAGTGATTTAACAGGGCGGAATTCACCCCTCCACTTT; CDR3 protein: CASSDLTGRNSPLHF
V gene: TRBV11-1; clone size: .; J gene: TRBJ2-7; D gene: .; CDR3 DNA: TGTGCCAGCAGCCCAGGGCGTGCCTACGAGCAGTACTTC; CDR3 protein: CASSPGRAYEQYF
V gene: TRBV9; clone size: .; J gene: TRBJ2-5; D gene: TRBD2; CDR3 DNA: TGTGCCAGCAGCGTAGGGGGCGGGGGAGGAGAGACCCAGTACTTC; CDR3 protein: CASSVGGGGGETQYF
V gene: TRBV6-5; clone size: .; J gene: TRBJ2-3; D gene: .; CDR3 DNA: TGTGCCAGCAGTGGCTCAGACTCGGCGGGGACGCAGTATTTT; CDR3 protein: CASSGSDSAGTQYF
V gene: TRBV7-8; clone size: .; J gene: TRBJ1-3; D gene: .; CDR3 DNA: TGTGCCAGCAGCTTGGCGGCGGGGCGGTTCTCTGGAAACACCATATATTTT; CDR3 protein: CASSLAAGRFSGNTIYF
V gene: TRBV27; clone size: .; J gene: TRBJ2-6; D gene: .; CDR3 DNA: TGTGCCAGCAGTTTAGGGCTTTACTCTGGGGCCAACGTCCTGACTTTC; CDR3 protein: CASSLGLYSGANVLTF
V gene: TRBV6-1; clone size: .; J gene: TRBJ1-1; D gene: .; CDR3 DNA: TGTGCCAGCAGCCCCCCCCCGGAGACTGAAGCTTTCTTT; CDR3 protein: CASSPPPETEAFF
V gene: TRBV4-1; clone size: .; J gene: TRBJ2-5; D gene: TRBD1; CDR3 DNA: TGCGCCAGCAGCCAAGTCGGCAGGGGGTTAGAGACCCAGTACTTC; CDR3 protein: CASSQVGRGLETQYF
V gene: TRBV29-1; clone size: few; J gene: TRBJ2-7; D gene: TRBD2; CDR3 DNA: TGCAGCGTTGAGGGGACTAGCGGGGGGCGGTACGAGCAGTACTTC; CDR3 protein: CSVEGTSGGRYEQYF
V gene: TRBV7-9; clone size: few; J gene: TRBJ1-4; D gene: TRBD1; CDR3 DNA: TGTGCCAGCAGCTCGGGACAGGGGACTTTTGCAACTAATGAAAAACTGTTTTTT; CDR3 protein: CASSSGQGTFATNEKLFF
V gene: TRBV5-6; clone size: .; J gene: TRBJ1-1; D gene: .; CDR3 DNA: TGTGCCAGCAGCTTGGCTAAGGAGGTCCCGGAGACTGAAGCTTTCTTT; CDR3 protein: CASSLAKEVPETEAFF
V gene: TRBV4-3; clone size: .; J gene: TRBJ2-1; D gene: .; CDR3 DNA: TGCGCCAGCAGCTATCGGAGGGGTAATTACAATGAGCAGTTCTTC; CDR3 protein: CASSYRRGNYNEQFF
V gene: TRBV5-4; clone size: .; J gene: TRBJ2-3; D gene: TRBD1; CDR3 DNA: TGTGCCAGCTTCGGGACAGCTAGCACAGATACGCAGTATTTT; CDR3 protein: CASFGTASTDTQYF
V gene: TRBV23-1; clone size: .; J gene: TRBJ2-3; D gene: TRBD2; CDR3 DNA: TGCGCCCGAGGACTAGAGAGAGATACGCAGTATTTT; CDR3 protein: CARGLERDTQYF
V gene: TRBV5-1; clone size: .; J gene: TRBJ1-1; D gene: .; CDR3 DNA: TGCGCCAGCAGCTTGTCAACAGGCTGGACTGAAGCTTTCTTT; CDR3 protein: CASSLSTGWTEAFF
V gene: TRBV6-1; clone size: .; J gene: TRBJ2-5; D gene: .; CDR3 DNA: TGTGCCAGCAGTGAAGCGGGGAGCTCGTCAGAGACCCAGTACTTC; CDR3 protein: CASSEAGSSSETQYF
V gene: TRBV9; clone size: .; J gene: TRBJ2-7; D gene: TRBD2; CDR3 DNA: TGTGCCAGCAGCGTAGTACCTAGCGGAAACGAGCAGTACTTC; CDR3 protein: CASSVVPSGNEQYF
V gene: TRBV5-1; clone size: .; J gene: TRBJ2-5; D gene: TRBD2; CDR3 DNA: TGCGCCAGCCAGCGGGACGGACAAGAGACCCAGTACTTC; CDR3 protein: CASQRDGQETQYF
V gene: TRBV11-3; clone size: once; J gene: TRBJ2-7; D gene: .; CDR3 DNA: TGTGCCAGCAGTCTCCGGTCCGGGACTCACGAGCAGTACTTC; CDR3 protein: CASSLRSGTHEQYF
V gene: TRBV5-1; clone size: .; J gene: TRBJ2-5; D gene: TRBD2; CDR3 DNA: TGCGCCAGTACACTATCGGGGGGTGGCGAGACCCAGTACTTC; CDR3 protein: CASTLSGGGETQYF
V gene: TRBV19; clone size: .; J gene: TRBJ2-7; D gene: TRBD1; CDR3 DNA: TGTGCCAGTAGTCATTGGGACAGGGGCAACGAGCAGTACTTC; CDR3 protein: CASSHWDRGNEQYF
V gene: TRBV5-4; clone size: .; J gene: TRBJ2-7; D gene: TRBD2; CDR3 DNA: TGTGCCAGCAGCTTGGAGAGCGGGGGGAGGGGAGAGCAGTACTTC; CDR3 protein: CASSLESGGRGEQYF
V gene: TRBV15; clone size: .; J gene: TRBJ2-7; D gene: TRBD2; CDR3 DNA: TGTGCCACCAGCAGAGATCGGGGGGATGAGCAGTACTTC; CDR3 protein: CATSRDRGDEQYF
V gene: TRBV6-6; clone size: .; J gene: TRBJ2-7; D gene: TRBD2; CDR3 DNA: TGTGCCAGCAGTTTAGGGCGGGAGGGTGTCCACGAGCAGTACTTC; CDR3 protein: CASSLGREGVHEQYF
V gene: TRBV15; clone size: .; J gene: TRBJ1-2; D gene: .; CDR3 DNA: TGTGCCACCAGCAGAGATTTCACAGTCTATGGCTACACCTTC; CDR3 protein: CATSRDFTVYGYTF
V gene: TRBV9; clone size: .; J gene: TRBJ2-7; D gene: TRBD2; CDR3 DNA: TGTGCCAGCAGCTTCAATAGCGGGAGCTACGAGCAGTACTTC; CDR3 protein: CASSFNSGSYEQYF
V gene: TRBV7-2; clone size: .; J gene: TRBJ2-3; D gene: .; CDR3 DNA: TGTGCCAGCAGCCCCCTGAGGGATACGCAGTATTTT; CDR3 protein: CASSPLRDTQYF
V gene: TRBV4-2; clone size: .; J gene: TRBJ1-1; D gene: .; CDR3 DNA: TGTGCCAGCAGCCAAGCCGGGTTGCGGGCTCTAAACACTGAAGCTTTCTTT; CDR3 protein: CASSQAGLRALNTEAFF
V gene: TRBV11-2; clone size: .; J gene: TRBJ1-1; D gene: .; CDR3 DNA: TGTGCCAGCAGCTTACGTGACAGTTTAGCTTTCTTT; CDR3 protein: CASSLRDSLAFF
V gene: TRBV4-1; clone size: .; J gene: TRBJ2-7; D gene: TRBD2; CDR3 DNA: TGCGCCAGCAGCCAAATTCTAGCGGGGGGGCCTAAAGAGCAGTACTTC; CDR3 protein: CASSQILAGGPKEQYF
V gene: TRBV7-8; clone size: .; J gene: TRBJ1-3; D gene: .; CDR3 DNA: TGTGCCAGCAGCTTGGCAACTGGAAACACCATATATTTT; CDR3 protein: CASSLATGNTIYF
V gene: TRBV19; clone size: .; J gene: TRBJ2-7; D gene: TRBD1; CDR3 DNA: TGTGCCAGTAACGGACAGGGGGGTAGCGAGCAGTACTTC; CDR3 protein: CASNGQGGSEQYF
V gene: TRBV29-1; clone size: .; J gene: TRBJ1-1; D gene: TRBD1; CDR3 DNA: TGCAGCGCCATGACAGGGGGCAACACTGAAGCTTTCTTT; CDR3 protein: CSAMTGGNTEAFF
V gene: TRBV7-9; clone size: .; J gene: TRBJ1-1; D gene: .; CDR3 DNA: TGTGCCAGCAGCTTAAACGGGGGGCGGAACACTGAAGCTTTCTTT; CDR3 protein: CASSLNGGRNTEAFF
V gene: TRBV5-4; clone size: .; J gene: TRBJ2-3; D gene: .; CDR3 DNA: TGTGCCAGCAGCAGGCCCCGGCGGGATAGCACAGATACGCAGTATTTT; CDR3 protein: CASSRPRRDSTDTQYF
V gene: TRBV9; clone size: once; J gene: TRBJ1-1; D gene: .; CDR3 DNA: TGTGCCAGCAGCGTAGGAGACAGCCCTAACACTGAAGCTTTCTTT; CDR3 protein: CASSVGDSPNTEAFF
V gene: TRBV9; clone size: .; J gene: TRBJ2-3; D gene: TRBD2; CDR3 DNA: TGTGCCAGCAACTCGAAGCGGGAGGACACAGATACGCAGTATTTT; CDR3 protein: CASNSKREDTDTQYF